This entry features one T cell receptor beta chain sequence. Antigen unknown. The sample belongs to a study of cytomegalovirus exposure and HLA in healthy donors. Study-wide results and limits: Presence/absence analyses assumed roughly uniform sequencing depth across donors, which may not hold. A later analysis linked a missense DCLRE1C variant to TCR beta V- and J-gene trimming.

60 Vbeta and 13 Jbeta primers were used in PCR. The repertoire was sequenced with immunoSEQ multiplex PCR; TCRdb's copy has only in-frame clones and lacks some. The sample table sets out under 200,000 clones. The receptor was isolated from a woman under 30 in good health and CMV-seropositive. The sample was PBMCs.

Here the CDR3 DNA reads TGTGCCAGGGCGGGGTACGTTGACAATGAGCAGTTCTTC. This gives the protein CARAGYVDNEQFF. V and J are TRBV6-5 and TRBJ2-1; D is perhaps TRBD2 (6 bases). Germline V gene sequence: CDR1 MNHEY, CDR2 SVGAGI. The CDR3 contains 13 residues. Trimming took 9 bases from V and 5 from J, leaving 14 bases between them.